This paragraph covers one T cell receptor (beta chain) sequence. Per the study methods: Amplification of reference gene primers provided the estimated nucleated cell counts. TCRdb's table, derived via immunoSEQ multiplex PCR, lists solely in-frame clones and lacks some. The V and J calls and clone size are taken from that table; D and trimming were inferred from the DNA. Of around 160,000 clones listed, roughly 80% were seen once; the top ten hold more than 3%. The data originate from a study of blood T cell repertoires in COVID-19. Background on the study: Sources were T cells, B-cell-depleted T cells, or PBMCs; the material itself was cDNA or gDNA.

Trimming left V 5 bases short and J 4 bases short, with 9 bases between. The CDR3 loop spans 13 amino acids. Germline V CDR1 and CDR2: LNHDA, SQIVND (reference sequence). Living in 24 US areas, the participants were between roughly 18 and 90 years of age. Among Cohort 3 donors, those recovered had two negative PCRs, clearance, or symptom resolution. The chain combines TRBV19 with TRBJ1-5; unclear D gene. Sample: PBMCs or T cells enriched from blood (not recorded which). The source is an older woman who had recovered from COVID-19. CDR3 in amino acids: CASSQQRNQPQHF. In DNA form, the CDR3 reads TGTGCCAGTAGTCAGCAGCGAAATCAGCCCCAGCATTTT. Based on the CDR3 plus reference TRBV19 and TRBJ1-5, the full variable domain is DGGITQSPKYLFRKEGQNVTLSCEQNLNHDAMYWYRQDPGQGLRLIYYSQIVNDFQKGDIAEGYSVSREKKESFPLTVTSAQKNPTAFYLCASSQQRNQPQHFGDGTRLSIL.